This section outlines one T cell receptor beta chain sequence together with its context. The antigen remains undetermined. The CDR3 has 14 residues. Between the trimmed V and J ends, which lost 4 bases and 0 bases, there was a span of 9 bases. The germline CDR1 and CDR2 sequences are SNHLY and FYNNEI. This specimen comes from a study of shared clonotypes between healthy human individuals. Whole-study findings and limits: Generation of non-shared clonotypes was less probable than generation of clonotypes shared by all four donors.

At a deep level, the assay was run. How the authors handled the data: ImmunoSEQ gave junction-only sequences without quality scores, so filtering differed. TCRdb keeps only in-frame clones here, not all; method: immunoSEQ multiplex PCR. The V and J calls and clone size are taken from that table; D and trimming were inferred from the DNA. The repertoire holds 1.4 million or so clones, with 98% as singletons. Sequencing was carried out using naive CD4+ T cells sorted from blood. Subset of the sample: CD45RA+ positively selected. This TCR came from a man aged 30 to 45 in good health. The rearrangement links TRBV2 to TRBJ2-5; TRBD1 is a possible D gene (5 bases). This CDR3 is CASSGQRYQETQYF. Here the CDR3 DNA reads TGTGCCAGCAGTGGACAGAGATACCAAGAGACCCAGTACTTC.